This TCR beta chain was observed in a study of OX40 agonist ivuxolimab in advanced cancers. This clone appeared a few times. Generated by immunoSEQ multiplex PCR, the TCRdb table keeps only in-frame clones and is missing some. The profile covers 30,000 to 45,000 clones, with 74% appearing a single time and less than 20% taken by the ten largest. V lost 0 bases to trimming and J lost 1 base, with 7 bases between them. The CDR3 runs to 14 residues. Germline assignment: CDR1 SGDLS and CDR2 YYNGEE. The chain carries TRBV9 and TRBJ1-1; a possible D gene is TRBD1 (5 bases). This clonotype originated in an adult with an advanced solid tumor such as melanoma, head and neck, liver or kidney cancer. Here the sequenced sample was CD4+ or CD8+ T cells sorted from blood, taken in a trial of the OX40 agonist ivuxolimab. The CDR3 nucleotides read TGTGCCAGCAGCGTAGAGGGGAGGAACACTGAAGCTTTCTTT. It is translated as CASSVEGRNTEAFF.